This TCR beta chain came from a study of cytomegalovirus exposure and HLA in healthy donors. General observations from the study: It was reported that the classifier diagnosed cytomegalovirus status with high specificity and sensitivity in both the original and validation cohorts.

Both 60 Vbeta primers and 13 Jbeta primers went into the PCR. Sequencing used immunoSEQ multiplex PCR; TCRdb keeps in-frame clones, though not all of them. This repertoire shows approximately 140,000 clones, roughly 84% found once; its top ten account for roughly 1.8%. The CDR3 spans 19 residues. The V gene end was trimmed by 2 bases and the J gene end by 7 bases; junction bases not matched to a gene: 19. From germline, CDR1 is GTSNPN and CDR2 SVGIG (reference sequence). Concerning this clone itself: The antigen remains undetermined.

The sample comprised PBMCs. This receptor was identified in a boy younger than 18 in good health and CMV-seronegative. V is TRBV30 and J is TRBJ2-1, with TRBD2 matching over 11 bases. The chain's CDR3 is CAWSPDRVVVAGGKNEQFF. DNA of the CDR3: TGTGCCTGGAGTCCGGATCGTGTCGTCGTAGCGGGAGGGAAAAATGAGCAGTTCTTC.